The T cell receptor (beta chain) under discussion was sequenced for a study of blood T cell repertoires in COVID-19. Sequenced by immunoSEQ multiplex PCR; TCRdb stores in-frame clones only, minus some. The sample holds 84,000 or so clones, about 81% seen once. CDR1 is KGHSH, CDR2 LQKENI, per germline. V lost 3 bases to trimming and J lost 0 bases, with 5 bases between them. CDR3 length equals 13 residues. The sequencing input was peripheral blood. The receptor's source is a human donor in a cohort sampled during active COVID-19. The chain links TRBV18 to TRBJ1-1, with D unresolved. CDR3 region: CASSPQMNTEAFF. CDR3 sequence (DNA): TGTGCCAGCTCACCGCAGATGAACACTGAAGCTTTCTTT.